This T cell receptor (beta chain) was observed in a study of blood T cell repertoires in COVID-19 (dated by TCRdb to about 2020). At the level of the whole study: Samples covering the acute and convalescent phases of COVID-19 were provided by collaborators in the United States, Italy and Spain. Where HLA class I and class II types were available, the types were taken from metadata supplied by the sample provider, not from assay-based typing. The repertoires were made available in a free public database intended to serve as a resource for research on the immune response to SARS-CoV-2. Deeply sampled blood TCRbeta repertoires from subjects exposed to, actively infected with, or recovered from COVID-19 were included in the dataset. The prospective study material was composed of cDNA or gDNA derived from T cells, B-cell-depleted T cells, or PBMCs. Sample metadata almost always included a de-identified subject ID, COVID-19 status, age in years and sex. The samples were drawn from the first 160 participants of the ongoing ImmuneRACE study and from 1,254 subjects provided by 6 global collaborators. What the research found in general, with its limitations: Clinical and demographic metadata were provided uncurated, with the amount varying by source and participant.

TCRbeta CDR3 regions were amplified from genomic DNA using the immunoSEQ Assay, a bias-controlled multiplex PCR. The source study handled its data this way. Within the assay, amplification of reference gene primers was used to estimate how many nucleated cells each sample contained. Sequence reads were collapsed and filtered to measure the absolute abundance of every unique TCRbeta CDR3 rearrangement. Productive Simpson clonality was computed per sample as the square root of Simpson's diversity index over productive rearrangements. Entries here come from immuneACCESS through TCRdb and include only in-frame sequences with V and J called. Some clones fail to appear in such tables; in the studies checked, an unresolved V gene covers under half of the shortfall, and the cause of the remainder is unknown. V, J and clone size derive from that table, while D and trimming were established from the DNA sequence. The sample table lists some 64,000 clones, around 80% of them with a count of one. The leading ten clones occupy 11% to 15% of the sample.

The CDR3 numbers 12 residues from cysteine through phenylalanine. The only DNA kept is the CDR3, 36 bases in frame from the first base. In the germline V gene, CDR1 corresponds to MDHEN and CDR2 to SYDVKM. The junction shows trimming of 5 bases on V and 4 bases on J, plus 8 bases between the germline ends. Points on this clone: This receptor's antigen is unknown. No qualities accompany the bases; no much larger clone lies one base away.

One collaborating source in Seattle enrolled patients while the patients were actively infected and followed the patients over time throughout the course of disease. Each collaborating institution followed its own protocols to collect whole blood in K2EDTA tubes. For TCRbeta analysis, collaborators shipped samples in one of three forms: frozen whole blood, isolated PBMCs, or DNA extracted from either of those sample types. The sequencing sample was made of peripheral blood. The chain joins TRBV28 to TRBJ1-2; too little of a D gene remains to name it. This receptor was identified in a man aged 55-75 years with COVID-19, enrolled during active disease. The DNA is TGTGCCAGCAGTACCTTCAGCTATGGCTACACCTTC. Its translation is CASSTFSYGYTF.